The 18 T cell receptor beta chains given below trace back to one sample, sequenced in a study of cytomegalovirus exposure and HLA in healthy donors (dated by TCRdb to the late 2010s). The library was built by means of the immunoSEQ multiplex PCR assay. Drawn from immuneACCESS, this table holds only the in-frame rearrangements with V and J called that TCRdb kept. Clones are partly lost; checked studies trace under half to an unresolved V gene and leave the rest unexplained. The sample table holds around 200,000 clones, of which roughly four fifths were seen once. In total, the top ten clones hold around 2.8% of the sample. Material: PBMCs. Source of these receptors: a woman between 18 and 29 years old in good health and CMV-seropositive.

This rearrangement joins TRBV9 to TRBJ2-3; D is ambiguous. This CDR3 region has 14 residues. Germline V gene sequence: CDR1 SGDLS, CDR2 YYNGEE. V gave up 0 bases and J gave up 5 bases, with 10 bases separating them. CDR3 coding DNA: TGTGCCAGCAGCGTAGGGGTAGCCCTAGATACGCAGTATTTT. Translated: CASSVGVALDTQYF.

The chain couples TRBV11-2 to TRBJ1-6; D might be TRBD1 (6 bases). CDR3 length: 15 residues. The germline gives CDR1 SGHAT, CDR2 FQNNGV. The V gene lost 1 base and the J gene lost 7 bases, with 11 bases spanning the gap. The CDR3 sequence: CASSLGPGQNSPLHF. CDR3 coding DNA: TGTGCCAGCAGCTTAGGTCCCGGACAGAATTCACCCCTCCACTTT.

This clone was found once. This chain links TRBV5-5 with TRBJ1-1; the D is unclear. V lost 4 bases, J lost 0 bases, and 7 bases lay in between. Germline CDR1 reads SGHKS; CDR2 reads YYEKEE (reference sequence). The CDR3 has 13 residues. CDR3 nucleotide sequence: TGTGCCAGCAGCCCGGGTTTGAACACTGAAGCTTTCTTT. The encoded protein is CASSPGLNTEAFF.

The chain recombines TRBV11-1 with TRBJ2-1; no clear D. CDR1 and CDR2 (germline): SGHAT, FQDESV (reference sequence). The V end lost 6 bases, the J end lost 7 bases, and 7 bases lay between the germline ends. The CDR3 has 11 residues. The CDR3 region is CASSRTNEQFF. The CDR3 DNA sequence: TGTGCCAGCAGTCGTACTAATGAGCAGTTCTTC.

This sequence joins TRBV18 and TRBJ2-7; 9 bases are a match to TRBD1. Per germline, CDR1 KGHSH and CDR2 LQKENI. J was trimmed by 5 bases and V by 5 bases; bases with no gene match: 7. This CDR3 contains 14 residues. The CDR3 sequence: CASSKGQGTHEQYF. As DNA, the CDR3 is TGTGCCAGCTCAAAGGGACAGGGTACCCACGAGCAGTACTTC.

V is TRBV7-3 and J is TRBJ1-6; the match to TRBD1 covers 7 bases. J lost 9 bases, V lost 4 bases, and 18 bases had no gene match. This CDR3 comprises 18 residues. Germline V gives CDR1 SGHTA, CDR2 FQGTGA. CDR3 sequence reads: CASSSVPTYRGKSSPLHF. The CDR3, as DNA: TGTGCCAGCAGCTCCGTACCAACGTACAGGGGAAAGTCTTCACCCCTCCACTTT.

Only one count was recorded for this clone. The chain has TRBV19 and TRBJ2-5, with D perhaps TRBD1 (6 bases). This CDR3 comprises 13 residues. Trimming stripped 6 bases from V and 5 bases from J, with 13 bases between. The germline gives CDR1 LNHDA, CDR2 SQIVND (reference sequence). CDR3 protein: CASSRGFGETQYF. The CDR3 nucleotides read TGTGCCAGTAGCAGGGGTTTCGGGGAGACCCAGTACTTC.

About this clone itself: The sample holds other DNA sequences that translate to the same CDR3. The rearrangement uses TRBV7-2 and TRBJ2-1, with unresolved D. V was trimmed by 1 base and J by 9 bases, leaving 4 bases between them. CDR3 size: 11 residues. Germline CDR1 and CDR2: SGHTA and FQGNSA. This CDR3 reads CASSLGGEQFF. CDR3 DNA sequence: TGTGCCAGCAGCTTAGGCGGTGAGCAGTTCTTC. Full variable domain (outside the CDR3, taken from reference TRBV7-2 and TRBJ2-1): GAGVSQSPSNKVTEKGKDVELRCDPISGHTALYWYRQSLGQGLEFLIYFQGNSAPDKSGLPSDRFSAERTGGSVSTLTIQRTQQEDSAVYLCASSLGGEQFFGPGTRLTVL.

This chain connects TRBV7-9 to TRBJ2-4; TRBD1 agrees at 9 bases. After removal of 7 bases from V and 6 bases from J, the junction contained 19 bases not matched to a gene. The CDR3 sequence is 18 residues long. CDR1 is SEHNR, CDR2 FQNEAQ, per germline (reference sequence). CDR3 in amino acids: CASTPRRGQGQEGNIQYF. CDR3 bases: TGTGCCAGCACCCCCCGTCGTGGACAGGGGCAAGAAGGAAACATTCAGTACTTC.

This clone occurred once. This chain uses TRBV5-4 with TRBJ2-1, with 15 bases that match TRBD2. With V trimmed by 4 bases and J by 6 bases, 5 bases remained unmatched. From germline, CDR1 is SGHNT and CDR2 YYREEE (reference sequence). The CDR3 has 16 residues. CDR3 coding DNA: TGTGCCAGCAGCCGTGAGGGACTAGCGGGGGGCAATGAGCAGTTCTTC. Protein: CASSREGLAGGNEQFF.

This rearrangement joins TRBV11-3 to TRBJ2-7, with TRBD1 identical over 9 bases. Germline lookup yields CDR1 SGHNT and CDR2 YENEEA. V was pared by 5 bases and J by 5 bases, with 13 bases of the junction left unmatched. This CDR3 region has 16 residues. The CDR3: CASSQGEQGARDEQYF. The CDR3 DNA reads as TGTGCCAGCAGCCAGGGAGAACAGGGGGCGCGTGACGAGCAGTACTTC.

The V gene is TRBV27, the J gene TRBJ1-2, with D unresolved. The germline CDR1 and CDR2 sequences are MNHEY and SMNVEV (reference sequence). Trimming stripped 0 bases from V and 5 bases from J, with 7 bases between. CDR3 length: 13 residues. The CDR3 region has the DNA TGTGCCAGCAGTTTATCGGGCTCTTATGGCTACACCTTC. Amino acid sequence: CASSLSGSYGYTF.

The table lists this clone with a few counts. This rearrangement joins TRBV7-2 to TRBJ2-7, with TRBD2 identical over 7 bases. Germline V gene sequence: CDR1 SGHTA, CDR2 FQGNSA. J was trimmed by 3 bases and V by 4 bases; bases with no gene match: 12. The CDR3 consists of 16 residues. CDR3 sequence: CASSSYGGGGGYEQYF. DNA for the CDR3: TGTGCCAGCAGCTCCTATGGAGGCGGGGGAGGCTACGAGCAGTACTTC.

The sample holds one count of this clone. The CDR3 protein is CASSFSGFGELFF. In nucleotides, the CDR3 is TGTGCCAGCAGTTTTTCGGGGTTCGGGGAGCTGTTTTTT. V and J are TRBV27 and TRBJ2-2, with D possibly being TRBD2 (5 bases). The V gene lost 3 bases and the J gene lost 7 bases, with 9 bases spanning the gap. The length of the CDR3 is 13 residues. Germline CDR1 and CDR2: MNHEY and SMNVEV (reference sequence).

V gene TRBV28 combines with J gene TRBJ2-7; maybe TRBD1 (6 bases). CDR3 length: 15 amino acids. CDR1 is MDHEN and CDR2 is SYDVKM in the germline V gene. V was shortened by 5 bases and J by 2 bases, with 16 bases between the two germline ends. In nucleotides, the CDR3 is TGTGCCAGCAGTACTCCGGGACATGGTACCTACGAGCAGTACTTC. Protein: CASSTPGHGTYEQYF.

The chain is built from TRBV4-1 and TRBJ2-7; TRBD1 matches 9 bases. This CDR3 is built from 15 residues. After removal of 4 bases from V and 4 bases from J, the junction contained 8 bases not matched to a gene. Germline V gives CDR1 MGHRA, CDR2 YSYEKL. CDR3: CASSPFTGGLYEQYF. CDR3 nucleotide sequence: TGCGCCAGCAGCCCGTTCACAGGGGGCCTATACGAGCAGTACTTC.

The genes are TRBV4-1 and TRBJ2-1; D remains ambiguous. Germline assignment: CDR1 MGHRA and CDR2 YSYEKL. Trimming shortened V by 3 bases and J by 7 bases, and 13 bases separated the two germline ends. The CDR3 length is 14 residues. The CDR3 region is CASSHPNRINEQFF. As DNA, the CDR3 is TGCGCCAGCAGCCACCCAAACAGAATTAATGAGCAGTTCTTC.

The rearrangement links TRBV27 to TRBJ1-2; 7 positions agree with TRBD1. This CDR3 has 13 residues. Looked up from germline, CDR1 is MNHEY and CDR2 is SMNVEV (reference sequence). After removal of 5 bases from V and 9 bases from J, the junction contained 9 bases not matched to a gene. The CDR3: CASSPRTGLSYTF. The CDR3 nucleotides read TGTGCCAGCAGTCCAAGGACAGGCTTGAGCTACACCTTC.